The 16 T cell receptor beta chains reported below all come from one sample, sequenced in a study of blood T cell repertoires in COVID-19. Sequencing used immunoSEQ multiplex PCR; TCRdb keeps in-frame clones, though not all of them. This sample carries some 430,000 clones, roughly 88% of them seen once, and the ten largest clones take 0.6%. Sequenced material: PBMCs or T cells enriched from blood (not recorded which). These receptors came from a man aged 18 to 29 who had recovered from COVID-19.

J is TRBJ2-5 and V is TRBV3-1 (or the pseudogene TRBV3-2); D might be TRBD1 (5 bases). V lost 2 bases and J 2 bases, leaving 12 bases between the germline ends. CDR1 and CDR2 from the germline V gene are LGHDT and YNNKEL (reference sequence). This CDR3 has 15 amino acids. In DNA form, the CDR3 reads TGTGCCAGCAGCCAAAGACAGAATCCTCAAGAGACCCAGTACTTC. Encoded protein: CASSQRQNPQETQYF.

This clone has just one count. CDR3 region: CASSLVTGSYGYTF. CDR3 DNA: TGTGCCAGCAGCTTGGTGACAGGGTCCTATGGCTACACCTTC. This rearrangement joins TRBV5-4 to TRBJ1-2; TRBD1 aligns across 7 bases. CDR1 and CDR2 (germline): SGHNT, YYREEE (reference sequence). This CDR3 is built from 14 residues. Losses at the gene ends were 0 bases for V and 4 bases for J; bases not matched to a gene: 3.

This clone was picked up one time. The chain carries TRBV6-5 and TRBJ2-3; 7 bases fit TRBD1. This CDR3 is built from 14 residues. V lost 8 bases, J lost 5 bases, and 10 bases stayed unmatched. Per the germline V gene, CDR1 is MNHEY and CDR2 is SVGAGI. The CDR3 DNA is TGTGCCAGCGACCGACAGGGTGTTGGAGATACGCAGTATTTT. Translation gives CASDRQGVGDTQYF.

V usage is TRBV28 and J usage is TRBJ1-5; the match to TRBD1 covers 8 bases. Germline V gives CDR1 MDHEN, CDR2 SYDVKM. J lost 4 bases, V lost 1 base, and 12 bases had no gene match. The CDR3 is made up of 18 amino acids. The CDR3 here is CASSLFTLQDRANQPQHF. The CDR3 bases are TGTGCCAGCAGTTTATTTACCTTGCAGGACAGGGCTAATCAGCCCCAGCATTTT.

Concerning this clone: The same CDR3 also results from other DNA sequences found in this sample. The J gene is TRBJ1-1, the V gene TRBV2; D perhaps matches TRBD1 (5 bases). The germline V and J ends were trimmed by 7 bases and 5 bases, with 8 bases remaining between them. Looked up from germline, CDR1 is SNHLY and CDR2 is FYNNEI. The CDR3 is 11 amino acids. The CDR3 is CASTGNTEAFF. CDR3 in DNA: TGTGCCAGCACAGGGAATACTGAAGCTTTCTTT. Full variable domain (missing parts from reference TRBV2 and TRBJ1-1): EPEVTQTPSHQVTQMGQEVILRCVPISNHLYFYWYRQILGQKVEFLVSFYNNEISEKSEIFDDQFSVERPDGSNFTLKIRSTKLEDSAMYFCASTGNTEAFFGQGTRLTVV.

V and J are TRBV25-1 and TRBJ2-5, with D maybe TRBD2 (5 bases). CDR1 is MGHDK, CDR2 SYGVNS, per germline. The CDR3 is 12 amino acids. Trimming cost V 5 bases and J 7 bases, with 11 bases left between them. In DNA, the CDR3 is TGTGCCAGCAGTCGGGGTTTAGGGACCCAGTACTTC. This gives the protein CASSRGLGTQYF. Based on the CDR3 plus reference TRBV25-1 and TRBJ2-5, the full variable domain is EADIYQTPRYLVIGTGKKITLECSQTMGHDKMYWYQQDPGMELHLIHYSYGVNSTEKGDLSSESTVSRIRTEHFPLTLESARPSHTSQYLCASSRGLGTQYFGPGTRLLVL.

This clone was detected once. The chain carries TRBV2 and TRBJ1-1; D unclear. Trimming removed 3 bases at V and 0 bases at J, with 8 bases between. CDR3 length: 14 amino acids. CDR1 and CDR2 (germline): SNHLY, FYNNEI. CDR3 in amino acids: CASSERHMNTEAFF. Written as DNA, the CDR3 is TGTGCCAGCAGTGAGAGGCACATGAACACTGAAGCTTTCTTT.

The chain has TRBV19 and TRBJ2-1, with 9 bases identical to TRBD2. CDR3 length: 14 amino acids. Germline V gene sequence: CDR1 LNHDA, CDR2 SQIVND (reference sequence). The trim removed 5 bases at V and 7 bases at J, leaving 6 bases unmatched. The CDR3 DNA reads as TGTGCCAGTAGTTTAGTAGCGGGGGAGAATGAGCAGTTCTTC. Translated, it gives CASSLVAGENEQFF.

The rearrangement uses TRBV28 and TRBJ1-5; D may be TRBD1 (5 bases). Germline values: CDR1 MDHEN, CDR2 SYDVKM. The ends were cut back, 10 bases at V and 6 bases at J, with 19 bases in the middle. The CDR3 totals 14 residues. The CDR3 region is CATLVRARSQPQHF. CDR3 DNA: TGTGCCACCCTAGTCAGGGCGCGGAGTCAGCCCCAGCATTTT.

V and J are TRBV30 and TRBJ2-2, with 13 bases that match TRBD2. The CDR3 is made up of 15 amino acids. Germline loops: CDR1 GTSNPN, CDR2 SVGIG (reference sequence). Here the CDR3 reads CGWTSGSGDTGELFF. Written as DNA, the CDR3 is TGTGGTTGGACTAGCGGGAGTGGCGACACCGGGGAGCTGTTTTTT.

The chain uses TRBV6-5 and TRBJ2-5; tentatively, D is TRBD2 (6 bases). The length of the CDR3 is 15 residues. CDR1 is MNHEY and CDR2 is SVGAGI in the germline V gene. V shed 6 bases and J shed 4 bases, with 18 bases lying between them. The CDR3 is CASSPNQVGGETQYF. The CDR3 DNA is TGTGCCAGCAGCCCAAACCAAGTCGGGGGAGAGACCCAGTACTTC.

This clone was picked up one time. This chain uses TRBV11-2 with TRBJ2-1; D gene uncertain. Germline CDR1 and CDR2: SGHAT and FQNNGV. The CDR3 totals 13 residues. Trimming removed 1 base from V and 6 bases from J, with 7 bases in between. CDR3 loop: CASSLGLGNEQFF. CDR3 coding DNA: TGTGCCAGCAGCTTAGGGCTAGGCAATGAGCAGTTCTTC. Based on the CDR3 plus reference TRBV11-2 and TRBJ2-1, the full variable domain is EAGVAQSPRYKIIEKRQSVAFWCNPISGHATLYWYQQILGQGPKLLIQFQNNGVVDDSQLPKDRFSAERLKGVDSTLKIQPAKLEDSAVYLCASSLGLGNEQFFGPGTRLTVL.

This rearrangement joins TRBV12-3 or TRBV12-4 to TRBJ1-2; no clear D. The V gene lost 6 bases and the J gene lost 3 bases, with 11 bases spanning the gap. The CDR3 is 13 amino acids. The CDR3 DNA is TGTGCCAGCAGCCTCCACGCGGACTATGGCTACACCTTC. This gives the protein CASSLHADYGYTF.

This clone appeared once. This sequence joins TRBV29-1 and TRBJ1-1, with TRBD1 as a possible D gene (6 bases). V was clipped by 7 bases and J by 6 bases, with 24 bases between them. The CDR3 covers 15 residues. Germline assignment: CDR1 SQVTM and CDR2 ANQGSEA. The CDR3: CSASGRQGSVSEAFF. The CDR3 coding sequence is TGCAGCGCTTCCGGACGGCAGGGGTCTGTTTCTGAAGCTTTCTTT.

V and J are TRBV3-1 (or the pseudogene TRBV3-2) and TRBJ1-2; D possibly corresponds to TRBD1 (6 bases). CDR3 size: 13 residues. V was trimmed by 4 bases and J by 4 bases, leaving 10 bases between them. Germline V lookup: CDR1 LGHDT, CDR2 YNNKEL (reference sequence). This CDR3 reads CASSLKQGYGYTF. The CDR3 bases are TGTGCCAGCAGCCTCAAACAGGGCTATGGCTACACCTTC.

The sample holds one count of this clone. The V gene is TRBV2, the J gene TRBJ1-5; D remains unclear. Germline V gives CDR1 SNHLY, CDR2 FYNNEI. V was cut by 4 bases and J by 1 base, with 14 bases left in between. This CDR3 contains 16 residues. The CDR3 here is CASSGGGLQSNQPQHF. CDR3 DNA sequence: TGTGCCAGCAGTGGAGGTGGCCTCCAGAGCAATCAGCCCCAGCATTTT.